This TCR beta chain was found in a study of T cell responses to AZD1222 COVID-19 vaccine. On this clone: Its cognate antigen is unknown.

This table comes from immunoSEQ multiplex PCR, and its TCRdb copy is limited to in-frame clones, with some not included. This sample carries 120,000 to 150,000 clones, 91% of them seen once, and the ten largest clones take around 5.5%. V dropped 2 bases and J dropped 4; count of bases not matched to a gene: 3. The V gene's germline CDR1 is PRHDT and CDR2 FYEKMQ (reference sequence). This CDR3 spans 15 amino acids. Study-level points and caveats: The study found vaccine-associated CD4 TCRs spanning spike, dominant at 160-218 and 743-854. Of the AZD1222 recipients, only 5 to 7 were seropositive at baseline.

The specimen comprised peripheral blood, sampled on day 0 of AZD1222 vaccination. The clonotype was recovered from an adult in good health. The chain uses TRBV13 and TRBJ1-2; 11 nucleotides align to TRBD1. The CDR3: CASSLMGTGGYGYTF. CDR3 DNA sequence: TGTGCCAGCAGCTTAATGGGGACAGGGGGCTATGGCTACACCTTC.